Described below is a single T cell receptor (beta chain) sequence and its context. This entry comes from a study of cytomegalovirus exposure and HLA in healthy donors. PCR was performed using 60 Vbeta and 13 Jbeta primers. Measured with immunoSEQ multiplex PCR; TCRdb has only the in-frame clones, and not every one. The sample records 150,000 to 200,000 clones, 70% to 90% being singletons. J lost 1 base, V lost 5 bases, and 8 bases had no gene match. CDR1 is SEHNR, CDR2 FQNEAQ, per germline (reference sequence). This CDR3 has 16 residues. V gene TRBV7-9 combines with J gene TRBJ2-4, with 7 bases matching TRBD1. The sequence came from a woman aged 25 to 39 in good health and CMV-seronegative. Sequencing used PBMCs. The CDR3 DNA follows: TGTGCCAGCAGCCCACAGGGGCTAGGTGCCAAAAACATTCAGTACTTC. It codes for CASSPQGLGAKNIQYF.